These T cell receptor beta chains were read from a single sample in a study of blood T cell repertoires in COVID-19. The data were produced by immunoSEQ multiplex PCR, yet TCRdb's version contains in-frame clones alone and is incomplete. Among a few hundred thousand clones, about nine tenths were seen once, and the ten largest hold 1%. Source material: peripheral blood. Receptors were obtained from a man between 50 and 59 years old with active or convalescent COVID-19. CDR3s include the opening cysteine and the closing phenylalanine or tryptophan. The order of the fields is V gene, J gene, CDR3 protein.

V gene: TRBV27
J gene: TRBJ1-6
CDR3 protein: CASSPRRGGSPLHF

V gene: TRBV5-6
J gene: TRBJ1-4
CDR3 protein: CASSLQGTENEKLFF

V gene: TRBV27
J gene: TRBJ1-5
CDR3 protein: CASSPHPGTGPYSNQPQHF

V gene: TRBV6-5
J gene: TRBJ1-1
CDR3 protein: CASNPGGTEAFF

V gene: TRBV6-1
J gene: TRBJ2-3
CDR3 protein: CASSEAVDRVGTQYF

V gene: TRBV9
J gene: TRBJ1-1
CDR3 protein: CASSVAGVDTEAFF

V gene: TRBV28
J gene: TRBJ1-2
CDR3 protein: CASSRARGDYGYTF

V gene: TRBV12-3/TRBV12-4
J gene: TRBJ2-1
CDR3 protein: CASSLDRGNEQFF

V gene: TRBV29-1
J gene: TRBJ2-5
CDR3 protein: CSVEGRGQETQYF

V gene: TRBV11-2
J gene: TRBJ2-1
CDR3 protein: CASSLRVGSYNEQFF

V gene: TRBV4-1
J gene: TRBJ1-1
CDR3 protein: CASSPGDRGFVNTEAFF

V gene: TRBV18
J gene: TRBJ1-5
CDR3 protein: CASSPRGRYSNQPQHF

V gene: TRBV27
J gene: TRBJ1-2
CDR3 protein: CASRSPGTVPFYTF

V gene: TRBV3-1/TRBV3-2
J gene: TRBJ2-5
CDR3 protein: CASSQDTRPQETQYF

V gene: TRBV30
J gene: TRBJ1-6
CDR3 protein: CAWSFGQGINSPLHF

V gene: TRBV19
J gene: TRBJ2-2
CDR3 protein: CASSAGTGYTGELFF

V gene: TRBV3-1/TRBV3-2
J gene: TRBJ2-1
CDR3 protein: CASSHSLAASYNEQFF

V gene: TRBV11-2
J gene: TRBJ2-7
CDR3 protein: CAALEGNRGNEQYF

V gene: TRBV27
J gene: TRBJ2-7
CDR3 protein: CASSRDLTGYEQYF